These 18 T cell receptor beta chains originate from one sample sequenced in a study of OX40 agonist ivuxolimab in advanced cancers. Produced via immunoSEQ multiplex PCR; TCRdb's table is partial and in-frame only. Of just under 75,000 clones listed, 90% to 95% are singletons. The source was CD4+ or CD8+ T cells sorted from blood, collected in a trial of the OX40 agonist ivuxolimab. Every receptor here comes from an adult with an advanced solid tumor such as melanoma, head and neck, liver or kidney cancer.

The gene calls are TRBV30 and TRBJ2-1; D might be TRBD2 (5 bases). The CDR3 runs 14 residues. CDR1 and CDR2 (germline): GTSNPN, SVGIG (reference sequence). Trimming removed 2 bases from V and 0 bases from J, with 8 bases in between. The CDR3 region is CAWSFGSSYNEQFF. The CDR3 DNA is TGTGCCTGGAGTTTTGGGAGCTCCTACAATGAGCAGTTCTTC. Variable domain in full (rest from reference TRBV30 and TRBJ2-1): SQTIHQWPATLVQPVGSPLSLECTVEGTSNPNLYWYRQAAGRGLQLLFYSVGIGQISSEVPQNLSASRPQDRQFILSSKKLLLSDSGFYLCAWSFGSSYNEQFFGPGTRLTVL.

The chain uses TRBV19 and TRBJ2-1, with a possible D match to TRBD1 (5 bases). Germline V gene data show CDR1 as LNHDA and CDR2 as SQIVND (reference sequence). V was pared by 5 bases and J by 1 base, with 18 bases between. CDR3 length: 17 residues. The CDR3 is CASSPAPGPPSYNEQFF. As DNA, the CDR3 is TGTGCCAGTAGTCCCGCCCCAGGGCCCCCTTCCTACAATGAGCAGTTCTTC.

The V call is TRBV4-3, the J call TRBJ1-5; TRBD1 is a possible D gene (5 bases). This CDR3 comprises 14 residues. Trimming took off 0 bases at V and 4 bases at J, with 7 bases between the two ends. Germline loops: CDR1 LGHNA, CDR2 YSLEER. CDR3 sequence: CASSQDRVNQPQHF. CDR3 DNA sequence: TGCGCCAGCAGCCAAGACAGGGTTAATCAGCCCCAGCATTTT.

The chain uses TRBV9 and TRBJ2-7; D not certain. This CDR3 region has 14 residues. Per germline, CDR1 SGDLS and CDR2 YYNGEE. V was trimmed by 4 bases and J by 2 bases, leaving 13 bases between them. In DNA form, the CDR3 reads TGTGCCAGCAGCAACCCTCAACCCCCCTACGAGCAGTACTTC. It is translated as CASSNPQPPYEQYF.

CDR3: CRVSSPGRVINEKLFF. The CDR3 nucleotides are TGCAGGGTATCCAGCCCGGGCCGGGTAATTAATGAAAAACTGTTTTTT. This chain joins TRBV29-1 and TRBJ1-4, with D uncertain. The CDR3 spans 16 residues. Germline-derived CDR1 and CDR2 are SQVTM and ANQGSEA.

J is TRBJ1-1 and V is TRBV7-9; D remains unclear. The CDR3 covers 14 residues. With 3 bases removed from V and 1 base from J, the gap between germline ends came to 9 bases. Per the germline V gene, CDR1 is SEHNR and CDR2 is FQNEAQ (reference sequence). CDR3 DNA sequence: TGTGCCAGCAGCTTGCTTAGGACGAACACTGAAGCTTTCTTT. It encodes CASSLLRTNTEAFF.

The genes are TRBV6-5 and TRBJ2-1, with D possibly matching TRBD2 (6 bases). The CDR3 consists of 16 residues. Looked up from germline, CDR1 is MNHEY and CDR2 is SVGAGI. V was pared by 4 bases and J by 5 bases, with 18 bases between. CDR3 residues: CASSSLQGGVHNEQFF. Here the CDR3 DNA reads TGTGCCAGCAGTTCCCTTCAAGGCGGGGTACACAATGAGCAGTTCTTC.

The chain employs TRBV6-1 and TRBJ2-3; possible D gene TRBD2, 6 bases. Germline assignment: CDR1 MNHNS and CDR2 SASEGT. This CDR3 is built from 13 residues. V was trimmed by 8 bases and J by 5 bases, leaving 14 bases between them. The DNA of the CDR3 is TGTGCCAGCGGTCGGGACTGGAAAGATACGCAGTATTTT. It codes for CASGRDWKDTQYF.

This clone has just one count. The chain has TRBV9 and TRBJ2-1, with D possibly matching TRBD2 (6 bases). The CDR3 extends over 15 amino acids. Per the germline V gene, CDR1 is SGDLS and CDR2 is YYNGEE. Trimming cost V 5 bases and J 3 bases, with 15 bases left between them. In DNA, the CDR3 is TGTGCCAGCAGTGATAGCGGAAACCTCTACAATGAGCAGTTCTTC. Translation gives CASSDSGNLYNEQFF.

This chain uses TRBV10-3 with TRBJ2-3; a weak D match, TRBD1 (5 bases). The length of the CDR3 is 14 residues. The ends were cut back, 4 bases at V and 1 base at J, with 9 bases in the middle. The germline gives CDR1 ENHRY, CDR2 SYGVKD. CDR3 nucleotides: TGTGCCATCAGTGTGGTACAGGGCACAGATACGCAGTATTTT. This codes for CAISVVQGTDTQYF.

The CDR3 protein is CASSFLEGTETQYF. DNA for the CDR3: TGTGCCAGCAGCTTCCTTGAGGGAACGGAGACCCAGTACTTC. The rearrangement links TRBV7-7 to TRBJ2-5, with a weak D call TRBD2 (5 bases). The CDR3 contains 14 residues. CDR1 is SSHAT, CDR2 FNYEAQ, per germline (reference sequence). V was clipped by 3 bases and J by 5 bases, with 13 bases between them.

This clone was counted a few times. This sequence joins TRBV11-1 and TRBJ2-1; TRBD2 aligns across 11 bases. The CDR3 is 17 residues long. CDR1 and CDR2 from the germline V gene are SGHAT and FQDESV (reference sequence). The V gene end was trimmed by 4 bases and the J gene end by 6 bases; junction bases not matched to a gene: 11. In nucleotides, the CDR3 is TGTGCCAGCAGCTCCCAACCCCCTAGCGGGAGGAGCAATGAGCAGTTCTTC. Its protein is CASSSQPPSGRSNEQFF.

The chain couples TRBV10-1 to TRBJ2-1; D unclear. The V and J ends lost 2 bases and 3 bases respectively, with 8 bases between them. This CDR3 region has 14 residues. Germline loops: CDR1 WNHNN, CDR2 SYGVQD (reference sequence). The CDR3 region has the DNA TGCGCCAGCAGTGAGGGGGTCATCTACAATGAGCAGTTCTTC. Protein sequence: CASSEGVIYNEQFF.

This clone was observed a handful of times. V gene TRBV4-2 combines with J gene TRBJ1-6; D is unclear. Germline V lookup: CDR1 LGHNA, CDR2 YNFKEQ. This CDR3 region has 16 residues. V lost 0 bases and J lost 0, with 6 bases in between. The CDR3 DNA sequence: TGTGCCAGCAGCCAAGATTACAGCTCCTATAATTCACCCCTCCACTTT. Protein sequence: CASSQDYSSYNSPLHF.

The CDR3 loop reads CASSLGTRGETQYF. For the CDR3, the DNA is TGTGCCAGCAGCTTAGGGACCAGGGGCGAGACCCAGTACTTC. This chain links TRBV7-9 with TRBJ2-5, with D perhaps TRBD1 (6 bases). The CDR3 has 14 residues. CDR1 is SEHNR, CDR2 FQNEAQ, per germline (reference sequence). Trimming took 1 base from V and 5 from J, leaving 11 bases between them.

The chain has TRBV5-1 and TRBJ1-1; 7 bases line up with TRBD1. There are 12 residues in the CDR3. The germline V gene has CDR1 SGHRS and CDR2 YFSETQ. The junction had 2 bases not matched to a gene; V was cut back by 4 bases and J by 5 bases. The CDR3 sequence is CASSPTGTEAFF. The CDR3 nucleotides are TGCGCCAGCAGCCCGACAGGGACTGAAGCTTTCTTT.

DNA for the CDR3: TGTGCCAGCAGTCAGACGAGCGGGAGCGCCTACGAGCAGTACTTC. Encoded protein: CASSQTSGSAYEQYF. The gene calls are TRBV6-6 and TRBJ2-7; TRBD2 aligns across 8 bases. Looked up from germline, CDR1 is MNHNY and CDR2 is SVGAGI (reference sequence). The CDR3 loop spans 15 amino acids. Trimming cost V 5 bases and J 2 bases; bases outside gene matches: 8.

The chain joins TRBV9 to TRBJ2-1; 9 bases fit TRBD2. The germline gives CDR1 SGDLS, CDR2 YYNGEE. This CDR3 region has 14 residues. V gave up 5 bases and J gave up 5 bases; unmatched junction bases: 5. CDR3 protein: CASSRLAENNEQFF. The DNA for the CDR3 is TGTGCCAGCAGTAGACTAGCGGAAAACAATGAGCAGTTCTTC.